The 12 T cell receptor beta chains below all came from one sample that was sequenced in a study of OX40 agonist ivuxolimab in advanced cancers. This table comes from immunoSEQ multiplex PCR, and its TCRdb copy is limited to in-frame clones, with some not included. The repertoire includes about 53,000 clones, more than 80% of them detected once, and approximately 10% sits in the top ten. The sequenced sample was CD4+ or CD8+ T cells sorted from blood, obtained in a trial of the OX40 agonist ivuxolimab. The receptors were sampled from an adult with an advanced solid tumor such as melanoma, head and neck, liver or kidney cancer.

The CDR3 nucleotides read TGTGCCAGCAGTGACCCGGACACCCACCAAGAGACCCAGTACTTC. Translating it yields CASSDPDTHQETQYF. V gene TRBV6-4 combines with J gene TRBJ2-5, with D perhaps matching TRBD1 (5 bases). Trimming shortened V by 2 bases and J by 0 bases, and 10 bases separated the two germline ends. Germline V CDR1 and CDR2: MRHNA, SNTAGT. The CDR3 has 15 residues.

The CDR3 sequence: CASSSPGQGASEQYF. Here the CDR3 DNA reads TGTGCCAGCAGCTCCCCGGGACAGGGGGCTTCTGAGCAGTACTTC. V is TRBV5-4 and J is TRBJ2-7; 12 nucleotides match TRBD1. The V gene end was trimmed by 3 bases and the J gene end by 7 bases; junction bases not matched to a gene: 8. Germline V gene lookup returns CDR1 SGHNT and CDR2 YYREEE (reference sequence). The CDR3 is 15 amino acids.

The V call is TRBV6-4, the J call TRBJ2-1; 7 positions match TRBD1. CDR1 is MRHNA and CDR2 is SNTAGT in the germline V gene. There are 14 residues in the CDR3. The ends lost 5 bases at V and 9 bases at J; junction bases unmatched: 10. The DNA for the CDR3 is TGTGCCAGCAGTTGGACAGGCCGAGGGGGTGAGCAGTTCTTC. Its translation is CASSWTGRGGEQFF.

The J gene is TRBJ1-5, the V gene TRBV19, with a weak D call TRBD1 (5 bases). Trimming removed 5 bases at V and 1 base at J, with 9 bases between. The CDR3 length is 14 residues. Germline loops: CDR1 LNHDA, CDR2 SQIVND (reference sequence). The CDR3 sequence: CASSGAGSNQPQHF. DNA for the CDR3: TGTGCCAGTAGTGGGGCAGGGAGCAATCAGCCCCAGCATTTT.

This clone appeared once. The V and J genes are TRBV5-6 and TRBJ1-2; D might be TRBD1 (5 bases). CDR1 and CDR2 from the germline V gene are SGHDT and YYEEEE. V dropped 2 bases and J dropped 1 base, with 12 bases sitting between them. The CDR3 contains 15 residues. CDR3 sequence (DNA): TGTGCCAGCAGCTTCGGACCCGGGGGTAACTATGGCTACACCTTC. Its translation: CASSFGPGGNYGYTF.

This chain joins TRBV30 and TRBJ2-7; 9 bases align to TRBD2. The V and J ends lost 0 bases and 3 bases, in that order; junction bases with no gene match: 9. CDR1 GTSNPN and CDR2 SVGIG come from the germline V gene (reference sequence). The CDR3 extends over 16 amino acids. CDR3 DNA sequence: TGTGCCTGGAGTGTAGTAAGGGCTAGCGGGAACTACGAGCAGTACTTC. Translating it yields CAWSVVRASGNYEQYF.

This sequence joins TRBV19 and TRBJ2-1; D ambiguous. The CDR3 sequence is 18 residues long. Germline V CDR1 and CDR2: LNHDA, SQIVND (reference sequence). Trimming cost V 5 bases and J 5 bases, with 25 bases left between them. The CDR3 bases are TGTGCCAGTAGTGCCCCCCCTGGACGGAGACCCATGAACAATGAGCAGTTCTTC. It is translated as CASSAPPGRRPMNNEQFF. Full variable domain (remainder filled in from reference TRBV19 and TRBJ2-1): DGGITQSPKYLFRKEGQNVTLSCEQNLNHDAMYWYRQDPGQGLRLIYYSQIVNDFQKGDIAEGYSVSREKKESFPLTVTSAQKNPTAFYLCASSAPPGRRPMNNEQFFGPGTRLTVL.

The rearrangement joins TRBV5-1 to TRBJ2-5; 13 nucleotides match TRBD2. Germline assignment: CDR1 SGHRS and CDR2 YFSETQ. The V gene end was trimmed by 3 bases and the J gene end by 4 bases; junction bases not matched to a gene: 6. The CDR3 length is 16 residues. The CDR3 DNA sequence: TGCGCCAGCAGCTCGGGACTAGCGGGAAGAGGAGAGACCCAGTACTTC. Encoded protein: CASSSGLAGRGETQYF.

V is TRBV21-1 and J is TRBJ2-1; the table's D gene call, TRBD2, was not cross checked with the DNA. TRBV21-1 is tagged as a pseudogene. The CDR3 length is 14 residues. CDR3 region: CASSKALSYNEQFF. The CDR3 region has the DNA TGTGCCAGCAGCAAAGCGTTGAGCTACAATGAGCAGTTCTTC.

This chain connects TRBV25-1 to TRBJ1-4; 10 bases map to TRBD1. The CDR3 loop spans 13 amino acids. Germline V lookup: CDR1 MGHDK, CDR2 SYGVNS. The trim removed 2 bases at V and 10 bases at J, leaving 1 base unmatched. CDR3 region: CASSEGTGAKLFF. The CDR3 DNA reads TGTGCCAGCAGTGAAGGGACAGGGGCAAAACTGTTTTTT.

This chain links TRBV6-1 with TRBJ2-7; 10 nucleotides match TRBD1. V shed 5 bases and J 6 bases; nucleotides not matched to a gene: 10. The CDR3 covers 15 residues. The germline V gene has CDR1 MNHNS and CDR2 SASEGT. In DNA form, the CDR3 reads TGTGCCAGCAGTTCCATAGACAGGGGGCTGAGCGAGCAGTACTTC. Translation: CASSSIDRGLSEQYF.

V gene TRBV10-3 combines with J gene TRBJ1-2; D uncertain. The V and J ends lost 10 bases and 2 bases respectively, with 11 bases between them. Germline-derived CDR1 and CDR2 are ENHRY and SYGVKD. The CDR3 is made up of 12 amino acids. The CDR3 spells CATQDSNYGYTF. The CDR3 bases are TGTGCCACCCAAGATTCCAACTATGGCTACACCTTC.